This is a list of T cell receptor beta chains from one sample in a study of T-cell memory formation after mild COVID-19. TCRdb processed the 5' RACE reads anew with MiXCR; each CDR3 protein has one entry. This sample yields a few hundred thousand distinct CDR3 sequences, of which roughly 20% are seen a single time; 21% belongs to the top ten. Sequenced: PBMCs or a T cell subset sorted from them (not recorded which). The receptors stem from a man aged 18 to 35 who had mild COVID-19 (a few samples of this study predate the infection). Cell type and time point are not known. The CDR3 runs from the conserved cysteine through the conserved F or W. Fields, in order: clone size, D gene, J gene, V gene, CDR3 protein. A D gene is named only where the DNA matches it firmly. The size of a clone is reported for some rows only, either as once, few or many, or as a class for expanded clones.

size: many; D: NA; J: TRBJ2-3; V: TRBV7-2; CDR3: CASSLQASADTQYF
size: NA; D: NA; J: TRBJ2-3; V: TRBV12-3/TRBV12-4; CDR3: CASSFANTDTQYF
size: NA; D: NA; J: TRBJ1-1; V: TRBV7-2; CDR3: CASSLAGGGDTEAFF
size: many; D: NA; J: TRBJ1-5; V: TRBV19; CDR3: CASSRGAGAPNQPQHF
size: NA; D: NA; J: TRBJ2-7; V: TRBV7-3; CDR3: CASSLTAGIGEQYF
size: NA; D: NA; J: TRBJ1-2; V: TRBV12-3/TRBV12-4; CDR3: CASRRQPYGYTF
size: once; D: NA; J: TRBJ1-4; V: TRBV27; CDR3: CASSLNGRAEKLFF
size: NA; D: TRBD1; J: TRBJ2-2; V: TRBV7-3; CDR3: CASSANRGRNTGELFF
size: few; D: NA; J: TRBJ2-3; V: TRBV25-1; CDR3: CASSEFGGAGDTQYF
size: few; D: NA; J: TRBJ2-1; V: TRBV5-1; CDR3: CASSLGQLDEQFF
size: few; D: NA; J: TRBJ2-1; V: TRBV28; CDR3: CASSLSTEQFF
size: NA; D: NA; J: TRBJ2-7; V: TRBV6-5; CDR3: CASSYFVGGEQYF
size: NA; D: TRBD1; J: TRBJ1-2; V: TRBV28; CDR3: CASQQGAVYGYTF
size: NA; D: TRBD1; J: TRBJ1-5; V: TRBV29-1; CDR3: CSAATGYDQPQHF
size: few; D: TRBD1; J: TRBJ2-1; V: TRBV5-1; CDR3: CASIGTGGNEQFF
size: NA; D: TRBD1; J: TRBJ2-2; V: TRBV27; CDR3: CASGQAQATGELFF
size: NA; D: TRBD1; J: TRBJ2-1; V: TRBV5-4; CDR3: CASSLGQGWDEQFF
size: few; D: NA; J: TRBJ1-2; V: TRBV11-2; CDR3: CASSLGGGYSYTF
size: few; D: TRBD2; J: TRBJ2-3; V: TRBV7-3; CDR3: CASSSTLAGGPDTQYF
size: NA; D: NA; J: TRBJ2-1; V: TRBV6-2/TRBV6-3; CDR3: CASSYSQWYEQFF
size: few; D: NA; J: TRBJ2-3; V: TRBV5-1; CDR3: CASSLGYTDTQYF
size: NA; D: NA; J: TRBJ2-5; V: TRBV18; CDR3: CASSSGVEETQYF
size: NA; D: TRBD2; J: TRBJ2-5; V: TRBV9; CDR3: CASSFSGGGGETQYF
size: few; D: NA; J: TRBJ2-1; V: TRBV7-3; CDR3: CASSLGYRGANNEQFF
size: NA; D: NA; J: TRBJ2-5; V: TRBV5-1; CDR3: CASSQGLGQETQYF
size: NA; D: NA; J: TRBJ2-7; V: TRBV14; CDR3: CASSPSVSGVGIYEQYF
size: NA; D: NA; J: TRBJ2-1; V: TRBV6-5; CDR3: CASSHGATAELRNEQFF
size: few; D: NA; J: TRBJ2-5; V: TRBV7-7; CDR3: CASSLAAALAGQETQYF
size: few; D: NA; J: TRBJ2-5; V: TRBV7-2; CDR3: CASSGAGSQETQYF
size: few; D: TRBD1; J: TRBJ1-2; V: TRBV4-3; CDR3: CASSEGTGNNYGYTF
size: few; D: NA; J: TRBJ2-2; V: TRBV20-1; CDR3: CSARDGGRTGELFF
size: NA; D: NA; J: TRBJ2-1; V: TRBV6-6; CDR3: CASKNMAGTQFF
size: many; D: NA; J: TRBJ2-5; V: TRBV5-6; CDR3: CASSFKQGGETQYF
size: few; D: NA; J: TRBJ1-1; V: TRBV20-1; CDR3: CSARVPGSRAEAFF
size: few; D: NA; J: TRBJ1-3; V: TRBV7-6; CDR3: CASSPAPIGEHIYF
size: few; D: TRBD2; J: TRBJ2-3; V: TRBV5-1; CDR3: CASSFSGTGTDTQYF
size: NA; D: NA; J: TRBJ2-7; V: TRBV29-1; CDR3: CSAGVGVGGAEQYF
size: many; D: NA; J: TRBJ2-2; V: TRBV20-1; CDR3: CSARGPQPGPLFF
size: NA; D: NA; J: TRBJ2-4; V: TRBV7-2; CDR3: CAGVGVNIQYF
size: few; D: TRBD2; J: TRBJ2-3; V: TRBV24-1; CDR3: CATSEGTSGVTDTQYF
size: NA; D: NA; J: TRBJ1-1; V: TRBV19; CDR3: CASSMYTQGTEAFF